This TCR beta chain was profiled in a study of blood T cells in healthy people across ages (dated by TCRdb to between 2015 and 2016). Looking at the study overall: Template switching captured roughly one uniquely barcoded TCR beta cDNA molecule per two T cells in model experiments. The study measured age-related changes in TCR beta repertoire diversity using deep sequencing normalized with unique cDNA molecular identifiers. The donors were divided into four age groups: young (average around 16 years), middle-aged (around 41), aged (about 60) and long-lived (more than 75). Using the same blood draw, the study looked at two additional independent replicas of 1 million unique cDNA reads for two donors, one aged 18 to 30 and the other aged 80 or older.

The library was built by means of 5' RACE. Instrument on record: Illumina HiSeq 2500. A second PCR of roughly 6 to 11 cycles was run with a J-beta primer mix and a sample-barcoded 5' primer. A unique molecular identifier was introduced onto each TCR beta cDNA molecule by a template-switch 5' adaptor carrying 12 random nucleotides. Each sample yielded at least 3 million CDR3-containing paired-end reads. First-strand cDNA was synthesized from all RNA with the Mint cDNA synthesis kit, primed by a TRBC-specific oligonucleotide. Following uracil-DNA glycosylase treatment, all cDNA underwent a first 18-cycle PCR with the universal primers M1SS and BC2_uni_R. Per the original workflow: Each sample was normalized by randomly selecting 1 million high-quality reads, each carrying a distinct molecular identifier. Instead of being binned into consensus sequences, reads that shared molecular identifiers were thrown out. CDR3 identification, clonotype clustering and error correction used MiTCR with a Q25 quality threshold and the strictest error-elimination algorithm. Lower-bound total TCR beta diversity was estimated with a nonparametric unseen species model using Euler transformation. TCRdb reprocessing: public reads trimmed at Q25 with fastp, clones called with MiXCR, in-frame beta chains kept. Here each entry gathers all rows of one CDR3 protein and keeps the most common genes and DNA. TCRdb, not the authors, supplied the V and J calls. Counted in this sample were under 1,100,000 distinct CDR3 sequences; around 25% of them appeared once. The top ten clones comprise around 0.75% of the sample.

General findings and caveats noted by the study authors: A strong correlation was found between observed TCR beta diversity and the percentage of naive T cells measured by flow cytometry. The CMV infection status of donors was not known, potentially confounding age-related changes in expanded clonotypes. Since profiling was done on bulk unsorted PBMCs, naive and antigen-experienced compartments could not be conclusively compared. Total diversity estimates from one million sequenced T cells were considered lower bounds and underestimates. Observed TCR beta diversity per million T cells fell roughly linearly with age, and a significant reduction was already apparent by age roughly 40. The long-lived group showed more naive CD4+ T cells, fewer expanded clones and increased TCR diversity than the aged group, suggesting age selection.

V gives up 8 bases and J gives up 6 bases, and the segment between their germline ends measures 22 bases. Reading from cysteine to phenylalanine, the CDR3 counts 15 amino acids. The kept DNA is CDR3 alone, 45 bases in frame from the first base. CDR1 SEHNR and CDR2 FQNEAQ were looked up in the germline V gene (reference sequence). On this clonotype: What antigen it recognizes has not been identified. No much larger clone is present one base from it, and per-base qualities are unavailable.

The approximately 40 donors, aged 6 to 90 years, were systemically healthy Caucasian individuals from Russia. About 9.6 milliliters of peripheral blood were collected from each donor into EDTA-treated Vacutainer tubes. Ficoll-Paque density-gradient centrifugation was used to isolate PBMCs, with at least 7 million per sample. Trizol reagent was used to extract total RNA from PBMCs, with at least 6 micrograms per sample. For every donor, an aliquot of PBMCs went through flow cytometry to measure the percentages of naive CD45RAhigh/CD27high T cells. This sample was also put to use in a study of T cells of mothers and their children. The second study reports: Nine systemically healthy Caucasian individuals, comprising three mothers and their six children, were included as donors. cDNA synthesis used all of the extracted RNA, with around 1.5 ug of RNA in each 15 ul reaction. Sample barcodes and 2-4 random nucleotides were added via the M1S primer in the second PCR. Over 8.5 million TCR beta CDR3 reads were obtained for each mother, and millions of reads were obtained for each child. In both related and unrelated pairs, thymic selection shapes the output of TCR recombination in a similar way, with inherited differences having only a minor effect. Related mother-child pairs always showed normalized repertoire overlap that was slightly higher than in unrelated mother-child pairs, though the difference was never significant. No persistent microchimeric T cell clones were found, with a detection sensitivity of roughly 99 clones per million clonotypes. To look for features that set related mother-child pairs apart from unrelated individuals, the researchers ran deep NGS to compare the TCR beta repertoires of mothers and children. Mothers averaged about 40 +/- 4 years of age and children averaged about 10 +/- 4 years. Libraries were sequenced on Illumina HiSeq 2000 with 100+100 nt paired-end reads after adapter ligation with NEBNext reagents. To avoid cross-contamination, the mother libraries and the child libraries were prepared a month apart and sequenced in separate runs. Between roughly 500,000 and 2,000,000 distinct TCR beta clonotypes were identified per donor. Naive TCR beta clonotypes were estimated from low-frequency clonotypes matched to each donor's FACS-determined naive share, without sorting.

Specimen: blood. The rearranged chain carries TRBV7-9 and TRBJ1-2; the D region possibly corresponds to TRBD1 (6 bases align). The receptor was isolated from a girl aged 2-10 years in good health. The CDR3 protein sequence reads: CASGSEQGLRDGYTF. In nucleotide form, the sequence is TGTGCCAGCGGGTCCGAGCAGGGGCTGAGAGATGGCTACACCTTC. This CDR3, with the reference TRBV7-9 and TRBJ1-2 proteins standing in past its ends, gives the full variable domain DTGVSQNPRHKITKRGQNVTFRCDPISEHNRLYWYRQTLGQGPEFLTYFQNEAQLEKSRLLSDRFSAERPKGSFSTLEIQRTEQGDSAMYLCASGSEQGLRDGYTFGSGTRLTVV.